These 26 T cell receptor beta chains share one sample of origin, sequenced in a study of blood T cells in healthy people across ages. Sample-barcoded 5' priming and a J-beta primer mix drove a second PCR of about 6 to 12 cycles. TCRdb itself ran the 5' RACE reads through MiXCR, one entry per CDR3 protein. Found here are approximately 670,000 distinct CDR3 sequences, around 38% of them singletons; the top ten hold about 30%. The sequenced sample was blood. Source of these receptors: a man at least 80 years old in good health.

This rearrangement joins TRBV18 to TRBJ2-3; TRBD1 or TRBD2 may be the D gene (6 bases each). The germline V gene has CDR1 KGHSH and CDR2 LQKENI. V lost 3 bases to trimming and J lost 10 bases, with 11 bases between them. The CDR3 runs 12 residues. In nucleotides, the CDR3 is TGTGCCAGCTCACCCATGGGGGGCGCGCAGTATTTT. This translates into CASSPMGGAQYF.

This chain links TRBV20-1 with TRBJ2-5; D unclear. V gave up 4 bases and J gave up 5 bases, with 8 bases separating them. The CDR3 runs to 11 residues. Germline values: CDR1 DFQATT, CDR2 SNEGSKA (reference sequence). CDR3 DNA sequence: TGCAGTGCTATGAACGGGGAGACCCAGTACTTC. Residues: CSAMNGETQYF.

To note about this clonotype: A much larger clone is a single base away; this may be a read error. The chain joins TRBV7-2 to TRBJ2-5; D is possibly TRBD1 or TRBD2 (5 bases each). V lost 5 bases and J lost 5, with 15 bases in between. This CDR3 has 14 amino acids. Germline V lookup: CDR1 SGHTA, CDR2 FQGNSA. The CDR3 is CASSAGTQGETQYF. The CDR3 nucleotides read TGTGCCAGCAGCGCCGGGACCCAAGGGGAGACCCAGTACTTC.

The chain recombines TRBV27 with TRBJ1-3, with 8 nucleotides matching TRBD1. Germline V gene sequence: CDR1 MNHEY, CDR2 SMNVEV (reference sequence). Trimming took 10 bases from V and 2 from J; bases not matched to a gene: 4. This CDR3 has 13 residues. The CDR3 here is CATSGGPGNTIYF. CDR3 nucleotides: TGTGCCACGTCAGGGGGCCCTGGAAACACCATATATTTT.

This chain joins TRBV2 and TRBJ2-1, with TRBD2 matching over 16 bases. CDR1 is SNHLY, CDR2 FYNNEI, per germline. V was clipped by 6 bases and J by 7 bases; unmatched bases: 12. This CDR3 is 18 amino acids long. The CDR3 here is CASRPGLAGGPYGNEQFF. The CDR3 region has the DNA TGTGCCAGCAGACCGGGACTAGCGGGAGGGCCATATGGAAATGAGCAGTTCTTC.

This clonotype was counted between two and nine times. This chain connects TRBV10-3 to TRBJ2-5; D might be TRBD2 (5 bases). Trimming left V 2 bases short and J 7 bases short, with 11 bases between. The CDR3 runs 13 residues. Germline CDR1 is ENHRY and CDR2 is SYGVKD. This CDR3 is CAISEENRGTQYF. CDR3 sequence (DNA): TGTGCCATCAGTGAGGAAAATCGGGGGACCCAGTACTTC.

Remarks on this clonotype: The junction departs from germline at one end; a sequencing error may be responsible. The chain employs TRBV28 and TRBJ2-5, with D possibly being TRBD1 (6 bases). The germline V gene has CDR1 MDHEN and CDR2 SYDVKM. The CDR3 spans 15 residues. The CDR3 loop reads CVSRQMGAGQETQYF. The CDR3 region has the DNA TGTGTCAGCAGGCAAATGGGGGCGGGCCAAGAGACCCAGTACTTC. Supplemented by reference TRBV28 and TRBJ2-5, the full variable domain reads DVKVTQSSRYLVKRTGEKVFLECVQDMDHENMFWYRQDPGLGLRLIYFSYDVKMKEKGDIPEGYSVSREKKERFSLILESASTNQTSMYLCVSRQMGAGQETQYFGPGTRLLVL.

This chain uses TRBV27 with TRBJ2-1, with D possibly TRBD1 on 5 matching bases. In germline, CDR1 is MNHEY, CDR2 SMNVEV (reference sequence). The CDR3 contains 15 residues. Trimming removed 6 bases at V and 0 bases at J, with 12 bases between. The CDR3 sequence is CASSHDRNSYNEQFF. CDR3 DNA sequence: TGTGCCAGCAGCCACGACAGAAACTCCTACAATGAGCAGTTCTTC.

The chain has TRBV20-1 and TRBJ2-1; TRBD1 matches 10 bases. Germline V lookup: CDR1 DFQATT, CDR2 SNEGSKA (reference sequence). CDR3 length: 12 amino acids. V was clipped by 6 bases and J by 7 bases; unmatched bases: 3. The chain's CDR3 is CSAGQGGNEQFF. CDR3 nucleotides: TGCAGTGCCGGACAGGGGGGTAATGAGCAGTTCTTC.

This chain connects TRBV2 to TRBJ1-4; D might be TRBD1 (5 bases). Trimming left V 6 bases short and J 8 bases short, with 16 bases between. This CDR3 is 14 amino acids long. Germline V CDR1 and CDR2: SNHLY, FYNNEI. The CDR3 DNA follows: TGTGCCAGCAGGGCGGACACTCCAGCGGAAAAACTGTTTTTT. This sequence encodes CASRADTPAEKLFF.

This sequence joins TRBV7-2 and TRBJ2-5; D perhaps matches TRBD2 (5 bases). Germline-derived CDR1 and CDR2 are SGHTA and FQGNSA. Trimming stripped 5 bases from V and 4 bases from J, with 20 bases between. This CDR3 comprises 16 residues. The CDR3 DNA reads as TGTGCCAGCAGCCTATTCAAGGGAGATCTAGGAGAGACCCAGTACTTC. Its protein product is CASSLFKGDLGETQYF.

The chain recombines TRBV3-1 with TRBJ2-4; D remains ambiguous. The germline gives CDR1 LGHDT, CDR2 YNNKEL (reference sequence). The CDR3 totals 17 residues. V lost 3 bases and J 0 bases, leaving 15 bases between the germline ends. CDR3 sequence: CASSQALPNLAKNIQYF. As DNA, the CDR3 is TGTGCCAGCAGCCAGGCTCTTCCAAACCTAGCCAAAAACATTCAGTACTTC.

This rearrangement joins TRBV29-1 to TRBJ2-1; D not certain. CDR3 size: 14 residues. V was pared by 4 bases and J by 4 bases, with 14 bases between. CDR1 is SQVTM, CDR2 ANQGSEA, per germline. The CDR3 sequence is CSVVIDINYNEQFF. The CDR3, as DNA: TGCAGCGTTGTAATCGACATTAATTACAATGAGCAGTTCTTC.

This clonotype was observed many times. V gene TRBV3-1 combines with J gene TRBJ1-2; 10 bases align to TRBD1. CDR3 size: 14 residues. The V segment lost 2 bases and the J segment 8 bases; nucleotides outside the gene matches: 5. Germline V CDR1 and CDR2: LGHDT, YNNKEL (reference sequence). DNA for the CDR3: TGTGCCAGCAGCCAACGGGGACAGGGGAGCGGCTACACCTTC. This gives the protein CASSQRGQGSGYTF.

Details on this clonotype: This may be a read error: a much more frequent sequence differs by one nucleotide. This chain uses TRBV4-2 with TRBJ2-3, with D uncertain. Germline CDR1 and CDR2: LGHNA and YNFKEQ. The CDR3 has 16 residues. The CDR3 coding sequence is TGTGCCTGCAGCCAAGTAACCGCGCTGGGCACAGATACGCAGTATTTT. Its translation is CACSQVTALGTDTQYF.

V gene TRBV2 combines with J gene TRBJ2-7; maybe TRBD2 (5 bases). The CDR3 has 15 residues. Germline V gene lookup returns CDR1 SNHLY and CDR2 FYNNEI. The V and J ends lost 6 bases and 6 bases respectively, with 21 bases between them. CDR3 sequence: CASRASLRASREQYF. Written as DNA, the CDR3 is TGTGCCAGCAGAGCTTCCTTGCGGGCCAGTCGCGAGCAGTACTTC.

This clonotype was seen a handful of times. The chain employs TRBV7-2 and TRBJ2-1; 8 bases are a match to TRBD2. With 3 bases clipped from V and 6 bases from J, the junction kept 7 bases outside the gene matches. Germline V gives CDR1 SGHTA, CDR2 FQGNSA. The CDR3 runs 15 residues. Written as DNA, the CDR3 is TGTGCCAGCAGCTTGTATTTAGGGACTAGCAATGAGCAGTTCTTC. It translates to CASSLYLGTSNEQFF.

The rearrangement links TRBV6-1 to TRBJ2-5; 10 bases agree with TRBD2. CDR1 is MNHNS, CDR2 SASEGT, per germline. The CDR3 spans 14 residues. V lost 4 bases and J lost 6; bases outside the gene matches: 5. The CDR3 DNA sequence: TGTGCCAGCAGTGCGACTACTAGCGGGAAGACCCAGTACTTC. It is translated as CASSATTSGKTQYF.

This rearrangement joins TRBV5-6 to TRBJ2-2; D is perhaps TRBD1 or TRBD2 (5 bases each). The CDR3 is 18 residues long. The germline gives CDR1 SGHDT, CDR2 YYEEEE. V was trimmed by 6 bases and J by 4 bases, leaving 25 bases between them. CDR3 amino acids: CASTYLLRAGKGTGELFF. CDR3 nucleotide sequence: TGTGCCAGCACCTACCTCCTGAGGGCAGGGAAGGGCACCGGGGAGCTGTTTTTT.

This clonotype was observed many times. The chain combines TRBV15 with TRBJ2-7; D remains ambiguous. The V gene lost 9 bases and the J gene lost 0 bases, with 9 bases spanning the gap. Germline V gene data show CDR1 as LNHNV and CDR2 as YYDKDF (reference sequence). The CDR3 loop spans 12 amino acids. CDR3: CATTDNSYEQYF. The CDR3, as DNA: TGTGCCACAACCGACAACTCCTACGAGCAGTACTTC.

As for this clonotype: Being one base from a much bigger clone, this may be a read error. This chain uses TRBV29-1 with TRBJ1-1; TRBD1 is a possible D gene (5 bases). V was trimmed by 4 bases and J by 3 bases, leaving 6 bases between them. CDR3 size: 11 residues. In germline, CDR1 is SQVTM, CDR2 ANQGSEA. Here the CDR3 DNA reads TGCAGCGTTGGGGGGGACACTGAAGCTTTCTTT. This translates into CSVGGDTEAFF.

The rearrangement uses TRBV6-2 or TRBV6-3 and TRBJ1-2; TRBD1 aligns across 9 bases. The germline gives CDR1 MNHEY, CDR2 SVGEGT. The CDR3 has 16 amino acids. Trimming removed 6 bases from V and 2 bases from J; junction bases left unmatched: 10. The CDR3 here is CASSHSGGTGNYGYTF. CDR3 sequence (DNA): TGTGCCAGCAGCCACTCAGGAGGGACAGGGAACTATGGCTACACCTTC.

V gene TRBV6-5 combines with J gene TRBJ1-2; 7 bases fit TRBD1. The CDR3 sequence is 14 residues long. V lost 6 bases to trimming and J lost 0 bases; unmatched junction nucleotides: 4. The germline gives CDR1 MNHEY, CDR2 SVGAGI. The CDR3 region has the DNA TGTGCCAGCAGCGGACAGGAGGCTAACTATGGCTACACCTTC. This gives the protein CASSGQEANYGYTF.

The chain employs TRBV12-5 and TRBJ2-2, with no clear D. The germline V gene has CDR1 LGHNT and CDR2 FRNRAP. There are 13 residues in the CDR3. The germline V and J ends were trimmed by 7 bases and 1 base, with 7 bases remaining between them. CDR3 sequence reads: CASAPLNTGELFF. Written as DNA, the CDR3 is TGTGCTAGTGCCCCTTTGAACACCGGGGAGCTGTTTTTT.

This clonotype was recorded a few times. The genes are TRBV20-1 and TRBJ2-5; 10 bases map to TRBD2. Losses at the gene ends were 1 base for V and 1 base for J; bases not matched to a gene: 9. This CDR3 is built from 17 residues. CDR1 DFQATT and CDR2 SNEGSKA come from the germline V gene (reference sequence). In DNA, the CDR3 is TGCAGTGCTAGAGGGGTAGGGACTAGCGTTTCCCAAGAGACCCAGTACTTC. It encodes CSARGVGTSVSQETQYF.

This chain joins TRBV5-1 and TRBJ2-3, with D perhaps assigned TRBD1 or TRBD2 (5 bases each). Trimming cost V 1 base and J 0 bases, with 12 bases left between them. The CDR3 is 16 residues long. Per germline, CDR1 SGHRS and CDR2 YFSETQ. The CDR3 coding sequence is TGCGCCAGCAGCTTGTCGGGACCTTCTAGCACAGATACGCAGTATTTT. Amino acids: CASSLSGPSSTDTQYF.